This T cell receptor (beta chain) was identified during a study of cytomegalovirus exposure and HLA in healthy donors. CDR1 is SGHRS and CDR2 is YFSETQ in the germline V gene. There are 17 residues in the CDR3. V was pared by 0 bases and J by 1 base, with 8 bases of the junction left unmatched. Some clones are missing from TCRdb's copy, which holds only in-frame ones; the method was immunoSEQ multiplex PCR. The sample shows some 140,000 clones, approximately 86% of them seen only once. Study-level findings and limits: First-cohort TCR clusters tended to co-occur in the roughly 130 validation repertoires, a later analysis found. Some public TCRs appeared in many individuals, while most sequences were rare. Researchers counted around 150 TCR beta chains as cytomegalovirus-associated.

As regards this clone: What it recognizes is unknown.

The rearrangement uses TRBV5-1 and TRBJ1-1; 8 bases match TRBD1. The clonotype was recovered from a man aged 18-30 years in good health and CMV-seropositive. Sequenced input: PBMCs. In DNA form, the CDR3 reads TGCGCCAGCAGCTTGGGATACACAGGGGGTTCGAACACTGAAGCTTTCTTT. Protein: CASSLGYTGGSNTEAFF.